Each of the 20 T cell receptor beta chains below was sequenced from the same sample in a study of blood T cell repertoires in COVID-19. Assay used: immunoSEQ multiplex PCR; TCRdb lists only in-frame clones, some missing. Of roughly 100,000 clones in the sample, roughly 90% are singletons; the top ten hold approximately 6%. Input material: peripheral blood. The source of these receptors is a human donor in a cohort sampled during active COVID-19.

The chain joins TRBV28 to TRBJ1-2, with TRBD1 matching over 7 bases. From germline, CDR1 is MDHEN and CDR2 SYDVKM. CDR3 length equals 16 residues. The junction had 15 bases not matched to a gene; V was cut back by 3 bases and J by 8 bases. The CDR3 coding sequence is TGTGCCAGCAGTTTTCGGTCGGGACAGCCTAAGCGGGGCTACACCTTC. This gives the protein CASSFRSGQPKRGYTF.

The chain carries TRBV7-6 and TRBJ2-7, with a tentative D call TRBD1 (5 bases). V was shortened by 2 bases and J by 2 bases, with 22 bases between the two germline ends. This CDR3 spans 18 amino acids. Germline CDR1 is SGHVS and CDR2 is FNYEAQ. The CDR3 coding sequence is TGTGCCAGCAGCTTATTGGCTACAGGTACCCCGGAACCCTACGAGCAGTACTTC. Protein product: CASSLLATGTPEPYEQYF.

The DNA of the CDR3 is TGTGCCAGCAGCTTAGACACAGATACGCAGTATTTT. Translated: CASSLDTDTQYF. The V gene is TRBV3-1 (or the pseudogene TRBV3-2), the J gene TRBJ2-3; D remains ambiguous. CDR1 LGHDT and CDR2 YNNKEL come from the germline V gene (reference sequence). CDR3 length: 12 residues. V lost 5 bases to trimming and J lost 2 bases, with 5 bases between them.

The chain employs TRBV4-1 and TRBJ2-1; a weak D match, TRBD2 (6 bases). Trimming shortened V by 1 base and J by 7 bases, and 14 bases separated the two germline ends. This CDR3 spans 15 amino acids. Germline values: CDR1 MGHRA, CDR2 YSYEKL. CDR3 sequence: CASSQGQGGVNEQFF. As DNA, the CDR3 is TGCGCCAGCAGCCAAGGCCAAGGAGGGGTAAATGAGCAGTTCTTC.

V gene TRBV5-4 combines with J gene TRBJ2-3; TRBD2 aligns across 11 bases. This CDR3 has 15 residues. Germline-derived CDR1 and CDR2 are SGHNT and YYREEE (reference sequence). With V trimmed by 2 bases and J by 4 bases, 3 bases remained unmatched. CDR3 loop: CASSFSGGDADTQYF. The CDR3, as DNA: TGTGCCAGCAGCTTTAGCGGGGGGGACGCAGATACGCAGTATTTT. The full variable domain, its missing parts supplied by reference TRBV5-4 and TRBJ2-3, is ETGVTQSPTHLIKTRGQQVTLRCSSQSGHNTVSWYQQALGQGPQFIFQYYREEENGRGNFPPRFSGLQFPNYSSELNVNALELDDSALYLCASSFSGGDADTQYFGPGTRLTVL.

The CDR3 coding sequence is TGTGCCACCAGCAGAATCCCTCGGGGGGGAGGCAATCAGCCCCAGCATTTT. It yields the protein CATSRIPRGGGNQPQHF. The chain employs TRBV15 and TRBJ1-5; tentative D call: TRBD1 (5 bases). CDR3 length: 17 amino acids. The germline V gene has CDR1 LNHNV and CDR2 YYDKDF (reference sequence). V was cut by 2 bases and J by 2 bases, with 16 bases left in between.

The V and J genes are TRBV13 and TRBJ2-1; a weak D match, TRBD2 (5 bases). CDR3 length equals 14 residues. Trimming pared 0 bases from V and 10 bases from J, leaving 13 bases between. Germline V lookup: CDR1 PRHDT, CDR2 FYEKMQ (reference sequence). CDR3 sequence reads: CASSLGVLAYEQFF. The CDR3, as DNA: TGTGCCAGCAGCTTAGGAGTCCTAGCATACGAGCAGTTCTTC.

The chain links TRBV30 to TRBJ2-2; 9 bases line up with TRBD1. The junction had 6 bases not matched to a gene; V was cut back by 2 bases and J by 5 bases. Germline loops: CDR1 GTSNPN, CDR2 SVGIG (reference sequence). The CDR3 is 15 amino acids. In nucleotides, the CDR3 is TGTGCCTGGAGTCGAGACAGGGGGGCTACCGGGGAGCTGTTTTTT. It translates to CAWSRDRGATGELFF.

This sequence joins TRBV29-1 and TRBJ2-1; 10 nucleotides agree with TRBD2. V lost 2 bases to trimming and J lost 5 bases; unmatched junction nucleotides: 6. Germline CDR1 reads SQVTM; CDR2 reads ANQGSEA. This CDR3 is built from 15 residues. In DNA form, the CDR3 reads TGCAGCGTTGAACTAGCGGGAGTAGGGGACAATGAGCAGTTCTTC. Its translation is CSVELAGVGDNEQFF.

This clone has a handful of counts. The chain links TRBV3-1 (or the pseudogene TRBV3-2) to TRBJ2-7, with 8 bases fitting TRBD1. Germline CDR1 and CDR2: LGHDT and YNNKEL (reference sequence). J was trimmed by 0 bases and V by 4 bases; bases with no gene match: 5. There are 15 residues in the CDR3. CDR3 loop: CASSPGQGSSYEQYF. In nucleotides, the CDR3 is TGTGCCAGCAGCCCCGGACAGGGCAGCTCCTACGAGCAGTACTTC.

This rearrangement joins TRBV5-1 to TRBJ2-6, with TRBD1 matching 8 bases. This CDR3 contains 18 residues. V shed 4 bases, J shed 1 base, and the junction held 10 bases outside the gene matches. The germline gives CDR1 SGHRS, CDR2 YFSETQ. CDR3: CASSPRQGTPSGANVLTF. CDR3 nucleotides: TGCGCCAGCAGCCCGAGACAGGGGACGCCTTCTGGGGCCAACGTCCTGACTTTC.

This clone was seen a single time. The rearrangement links TRBV19 to TRBJ2-1; 9 bases are a match to TRBD2. The CDR3 is 15 residues long. J lost 8 bases, V lost 4 bases, and 9 bases had no gene match. The germline gives CDR1 LNHDA, CDR2 SQIVND (reference sequence). CDR3 protein: CASSKNSGGTDEQFF. CDR3 DNA: TGTGCCAGTAGTAAGAATAGCGGGGGTACCGATGAGCAGTTCTTC.

The chain is built from TRBV4-3 and TRBJ1-2; no clear D gene. CDR3 size: 14 residues. CDR1 is LGHNA, CDR2 YSLEER, per germline. Trimming removed 0 bases from V and 8 bases from J, with 13 bases in between. In nucleotides, the CDR3 is TGCGCCAGCAGCCAAGATCCTTACAAATTCGGCTACACCTTC. It codes for CASSQDPYKFGYTF.

This clone appeared a single time. The CDR3 sequence is CASSPEGPSEQFF. The DNA for the CDR3 is TGTGCCAGCAGCCCGGAGGGCCCAAGTGAGCAGTTCTTC. The chain employs TRBV3-1 (or the pseudogene TRBV3-2) and TRBJ2-1; D may be TRBD2 (6 bases). V gave up 4 bases and J gave up 9 bases, with 13 bases separating them. CDR3 length equals 13 residues. Per the germline V gene, CDR1 is LGHDT and CDR2 is YNNKEL (reference sequence).

This chain connects TRBV9 to TRBJ2-1, with 12 positions matching TRBD2. Germline-derived CDR1 and CDR2 are SGDLS and YYNGEE. After removal of 3 bases from V and 10 bases from J, the junction contained 8 bases not matched to a gene. This CDR3 is 15 amino acids long. CDR3 bases: TGTGCCAGCAGCGCTACTAGCGGGAGGATGGGCGAGCAGTTCTTC. It encodes CASSATSGRMGEQFF.

This clone was observed a single time. The J gene is TRBJ2-3, the V gene TRBV5-1; 9 positions match TRBD2. The germline gives CDR1 SGHRS, CDR2 YFSETQ. With V trimmed by 4 bases and J by 1 base, 7 bases remained unmatched. This CDR3 region has 16 residues. CDR3 region: CASSVGTSQRTDTQYF. For the CDR3, the DNA is TGCGCCAGCAGCGTCGGGACTAGCCAACGCACAGATACGCAGTATTTT.

The rearrangement uses TRBV19 and TRBJ2-1; D uncertain. The CDR3 spans 11 residues. With 10 bases removed from V and 7 bases from J, the gap between germline ends came to 11 bases. Germline-derived CDR1 and CDR2 are LNHDA and SQIVND (reference sequence). CDR3: CATSEGNEQFF. CDR3 DNA: TGTGCCACCAGCGAAGGTAATGAGCAGTTCTTC. The variable domain in full, completed from reference TRBV19 and TRBJ2-1, reads DGGITQSPKYLFRKEGQNVTLSCEQNLNHDAMYWYRQDPGQGLRLIYYSQIVNDFQKGDIAEGYSVSREKKESFPLTVTSAQKNPTAFYLCATSEGNEQFFGPGTRLTVL.

J is TRBJ2-1 and V is TRBV5-6, with D tentatively TRBD1 (6 bases). V lost 0 bases and J 8 bases, leaving 12 bases between the germline ends. The length of the CDR3 is 14 residues. CDR1 is SGHDT and CDR2 is YYEEEE in the germline V gene. CDR3 bases: TGTGCCAGCAGCTTGGGTCAGGGGTGGGATGAGCAGTTCTTC. It encodes CASSLGQGWDEQFF.

V is TRBV6-6 and J is TRBJ2-7, with 11 bases fitting TRBD1. CDR1 and CDR2 (germline): MNHNY, SVGAGI (reference sequence). Germline trimming cut 5 bases from V and 2 bases from J; bases unmatched to any gene: 8. The CDR3 sequence is 16 residues long. Written as DNA, the CDR3 is TGTGCCAGCAGTACGGGACAGGGGGGGATCCCCTACGAGCAGTACTTC. Translating gives CASSTGQGGIPYEQYF.

The rearrangement links TRBV28 to TRBJ2-1; the D gene is possibly TRBD2 (5 bases). Trimming pared 6 bases from V and 7 bases from J, leaving 19 bases between. Germline-derived CDR1 and CDR2 are MDHEN and SYDVKM. This CDR3 comprises 15 residues. CDR3 sequence: CASSYTQLDGNEQFF. The CDR3 DNA follows: TGTGCCAGCAGCTACACCCAACTAGATGGGAATGAGCAGTTCTTC.